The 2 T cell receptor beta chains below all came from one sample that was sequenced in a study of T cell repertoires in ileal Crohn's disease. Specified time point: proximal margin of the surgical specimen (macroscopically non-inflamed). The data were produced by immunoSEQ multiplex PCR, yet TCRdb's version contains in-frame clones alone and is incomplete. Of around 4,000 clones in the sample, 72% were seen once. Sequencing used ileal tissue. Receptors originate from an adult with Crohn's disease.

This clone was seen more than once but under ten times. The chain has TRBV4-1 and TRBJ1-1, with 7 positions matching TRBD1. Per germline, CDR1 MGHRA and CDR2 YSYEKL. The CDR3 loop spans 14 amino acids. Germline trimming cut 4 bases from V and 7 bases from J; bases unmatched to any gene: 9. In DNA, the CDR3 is TGCGCCAGCAGCCTTGTCTCCGGACAGGATGAAGCTTTCTTT. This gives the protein CASSLVSGQDEAFF.

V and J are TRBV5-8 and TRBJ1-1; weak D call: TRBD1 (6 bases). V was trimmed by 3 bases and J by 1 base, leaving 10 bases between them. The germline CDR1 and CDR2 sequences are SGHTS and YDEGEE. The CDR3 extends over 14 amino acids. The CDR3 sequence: CASSSRTANTEAFF. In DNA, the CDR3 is TGTGCCAGCAGCTCCCGGACAGCGAACACTGAAGCTTTCTTT.